Below are 25 T cell receptor beta chains sequenced from a single sample in a study of T-cell reconstitution after alpha-beta-depleted transplantation in children. Preparation of the TCRbeta library was carried out with unique molecular identifiers. Each CDR3 protein gets one entry after TCRdb re-called the PCR reads with MiXCR. This table holds 500,000 to 600,000 distinct CDR3 sequences, 25% to 30% found once. The sample was PBMCs, taken before TCRalphabeta/CD19-depleted stem cell transplant. Receptor source: a boy in the first two years of life with Wiskott-Aldrich syndrome, due to receive a stem cell transplant.

CDR3 protein: CASSPGGPNTGELFF. In DNA form, the CDR3 reads TGTGCCAGCTCACCAGGAGGGCCGAACACCGGGGAGCTGTTTTTT. The chain recombines TRBV18 with TRBJ2-2, with D perhaps TRBD2 (6 bases). The CDR3 has 15 residues. In germline, CDR1 is KGHSH, CDR2 LQKENI. V gave up 2 bases and J gave up 0 bases, with 7 bases separating them.

This clonotype showed up just a few times. V and J are TRBV5-1 and TRBJ1-1; 9 bases align to TRBD1. This CDR3 is built from 15 residues. Germline CDR1 and CDR2: SGHRS and YFSETQ. Losses at the gene ends were 2 bases for V and 1 base for J; bases not matched to a gene: 3. CDR3 in DNA: TGCGCCAGCAGCTTACAGGGGGCCCAGAACACTGAAGCTTTCTTT. Translated: CASSLQGAQNTEAFF.

This chain joins TRBV5-1 and TRBJ1-1; D is undetermined. CDR1 and CDR2 (germline): SGHRS, YFSETQ. The CDR3 length is 13 residues. Trimming pared 4 bases from V and 1 base from J, leaving 8 bases between. DNA of the CDR3: TGCGCCAGCAGCGAACTGGGGAACACTGAAGCTTTCTTT. Protein: CASSELGNTEAFF.

J is TRBJ2-7 and V is TRBV10-3; possible D gene TRBD2, 5 bases. V gave up 0 bases and J gave up 5 bases, with 11 bases separating them. The germline V gene has CDR1 ENHRY and CDR2 SYGVKD. The CDR3 runs to 14 residues. CDR3 region: CAISESRASHEQYF. The CDR3 bases are TGTGCCATCAGTGAGTCGCGGGCTAGCCACGAGCAGTACTTC.

This rearrangement joins TRBV12-3 or TRBV12-4 to TRBJ2-3, with a possible D match to TRBD2 (6 bases). The CDR3 sequence is 15 residues long. The V end was cut by 3 bases, the J end by 2 bases, with 12 bases between. The CDR3 DNA follows: TGTGCCAGCAGTTTTGGAGGGGCGGTCACAGATACGCAGTATTTT. Protein sequence: CASSFGGAVTDTQYF.

In its sample, this clonotype was seen many times. The chain employs TRBV27 and TRBJ2-4; 7 bases are shared with TRBD2. V shed 4 bases and J 1 base; nucleotides not matched to a gene: 4. Germline V gene sequence: CDR1 MNHEY, CDR2 SMNVEV (reference sequence). This CDR3 has 15 residues. The CDR3, as DNA: TGTGCCAGCAGTTCCGCGGGAGCGGCCAAAAACATTCAGTACTTC. It specifies CASSSAGAAKNIQYF.

This clonotype was observed many times. CDR3 protein: CASSQDRLGEQFF. In DNA, the CDR3 is TGTGCCAGCAGCCAAGATCGATTGGGGGAGCAGTTCTTC. J is TRBJ2-1 and V is TRBV3-1; D uncertain. CDR1 is LGHDT and CDR2 is YNNKEL in the germline V gene (reference sequence). CDR3 length: 13 residues. V was shortened by 0 bases and J by 10 bases, with 10 bases between the two germline ends.

This clonotype was counted only a few times. The chain recombines TRBV12-3 or TRBV12-4 with TRBJ2-4, with TRBD1 as a possible D gene (7 bases). The CDR3 consists of 17 residues. The ends were cut back, 6 bases at V and 0 bases at J, with 18 bases in the middle. CDR3 loop: CASSWGERQGAKNIQYF. CDR3 coding DNA: TGTGCCAGCAGCTGGGGGGAGAGACAGGGAGCCAAAAACATTCAGTACTTC.

The sample holds a few counts of this clonotype. The chain recombines TRBV5-1 with TRBJ2-3, with 7 bases that match TRBD2. V was pared by 3 bases and J by 4 bases, with 5 bases of the junction left unmatched. CDR1 is SGHRS and CDR2 is YFSETQ in the germline V gene. CDR3 length equals 14 residues. CDR3 loop: CASSWREPPDTQYF. CDR3 DNA: TGCGCCAGCAGCTGGCGGGAGCCCCCAGATACGCAGTATTTT.

The chain uses TRBV27 and TRBJ2-1, with TRBD2 matching 9 bases. Trimming at V came to 7 bases and at J to 7 bases, leaving 14 bases not matched to a gene. The CDR3 runs 16 residues. Germline V gene sequence: CDR1 MNHEY, CDR2 SMNVEV (reference sequence). Here the CDR3 DNA reads TGTGCCAGCACCAGAAGGGCGGGAGGGCCTGGTAATGAGCAGTTCTTC. It specifies CASTRRAGGPGNEQFF.

The chain joins TRBV28 to TRBJ1-1; no reliable D call. This CDR3 has 13 residues. From germline, CDR1 is MDHEN and CDR2 SYDVKM. V lost 8 bases and J lost 1, with 11 bases in between. CDR3 in amino acids: CASGGGWNTEAFF. CDR3 sequence (DNA): TGTGCCAGCGGTGGAGGGTGGAACACTGAAGCTTTCTTT.

This clonotype turned up a few times. The chain employs TRBV10-1 and TRBJ2-5, with unresolved D. Trimming removed 5 bases from V and 5 bases from J, with 12 bases in between. The length of the CDR3 is 13 residues. Germline loops: CDR1 WNHNN, CDR2 SYGVQD (reference sequence). The DNA of the CDR3 is TGCGCCAGCAGTCCAGGCAGGACGGAGACCCAGTACTTC. Amino acids: CASSPGRTETQYF.

This clonotype was picked up a small number of times. V gene TRBV5-1 combines with J gene TRBJ2-7; TRBD2 might be the D (5 bases). This CDR3 comprises 14 residues. The germline V and J ends were trimmed by 5 bases and 2 bases, with 14 bases remaining between them. CDR1 is SGHRS and CDR2 is YFSETQ in the germline V gene. CDR3 bases: TGCGCCAGCAGGAGGGCAGAAAAGACCTACGAGCAGTACTTC. Translating gives CASRRAEKTYEQYF.

This sequence joins TRBV15 and TRBJ2-7, with 7 bases matching TRBD1. Per germline, CDR1 LNHNV and CDR2 YYDKDF (reference sequence). The CDR3 length is 16 residues. The ends lost 0 bases at V and 2 bases at J; junction bases unmatched: 7. The CDR3 DNA reads as TGTGCCACCAGCAGAGAGGGGACAGCCCTAACCTACGAGCAGTACTTC. It encodes CATSREGTALTYEQYF.

The table lists this clonotype with a few counts. DNA of the CDR3: TGTGCCAGCAGCCCTGGACTAGCGGGAGGGCATGAGCAGTTCTTC. This translates into CASSPGLAGGHEQFF. The chain carries TRBV12-3 or TRBV12-4 and TRBJ2-1, with 15 bases matching TRBD2. The CDR3 is made up of 15 amino acids. Trimming removed 6 bases from V and 8 bases from J; junction bases left unmatched: 5.

The CDR3 region is CASSLVLGVHEQFF. As DNA, the CDR3 is TGTGCCAGCAGCTTAGTCCTGGGGGTGCACGAGCAGTTCTTC. The chain combines TRBV7-8 with TRBJ2-1; D possibly matches TRBD1 or TRBD2 (5 bases each). CDR3 size: 14 residues. Germline V CDR1 and CDR2: SGHVS, FQNEAQ. V was clipped by 1 base and J by 10 bases, with 14 bases between them. Using reference TRBV7-8 and TRBJ2-1 for the parts outside the CDR3, the full variable domain is GAGVSQSPRYKVAKRGQDVALRCDPISGHVSLFWYQQALGQGPEFLTYFQNEAQLDKSGLPSDRFFAERPEGSVSTLKIQRTQQEDSAVYLCASSLVLGVHEQFFGPGTRLTVL.

The chain couples TRBV6-1 to TRBJ2-1, with 13 bases matching TRBD2. The CDR3 has 14 residues. Germline V CDR1 and CDR2: MNHNS, SASEGT. Trimming at V came to 8 bases and at J to 6 bases, leaving 4 bases not matched to a gene. CDR3 nucleotides: TGTGCCAGCGAGGGACTAGCGGGGACCAATGAGCAGTTCTTC. Its protein product is CASEGLAGTNEQFF.

This chain connects TRBV14 to TRBJ2-7; TRBD1 is a possible D gene (6 bases). This CDR3 spans 13 amino acids. The V end lost 4 bases, the J end lost 6 bases, and 13 bases lay between the germline ends. The V gene's germline CDR1 is SGHDN and CDR2 FVKESK. The CDR3 protein is CASSPHRVGEQYF. CDR3 DNA sequence: TGTGCCAGCAGCCCTCACAGGGTCGGCGAGCAGTACTTC.

The gene calls are TRBV6-5 and TRBJ1-4; D call uncertain. Trimming removed 0 bases at V and 0 bases at J, with 5 bases between. Germline-derived CDR1 and CDR2 are MNHEY and SVGAGI. The CDR3 has 15 residues. This CDR3 is CASSYSQSTNEKLFF. CDR3 nucleotides: TGTGCCAGCAGTTACTCGCAATCAACTAATGAAAAACTGTTTTTT.

This clonotype has only a few counts. The genes are TRBV20-1 and TRBJ2-3, with 11 nucleotides matching TRBD2. CDR1 is DFQATT, CDR2 SNEGSKA, per germline (reference sequence). The CDR3 spans 14 residues. V lost 6 bases to trimming and J lost 3 bases; unmatched junction nucleotides: 5. CDR3 sequence reads: CSAVTSGRTDTQYF. The CDR3 DNA follows: TGCAGTGCCGTAACTAGCGGGAGAACAGATACGCAGTATTTT.

This clonotype was found a few times. The chain employs TRBV6-1 and TRBJ1-5; D gene uncertain. V lost 6 bases and J 2 bases, leaving 20 bases between the germline ends. The CDR3 sequence is 17 residues long. CDR1 and CDR2 from the germline V gene are MNHNS and SASEGT. The CDR3 is CASRGITGDLGNQPQHF. CDR3 bases: TGTGCCAGCAGGGGGATCACCGGGGATCTCGGCAATCAGCCCCAGCATTTT.

The chain uses TRBV11-1 and TRBJ2-7; TRBD1 agrees at 7 bases. The CDR3 extends over 19 amino acids. CDR1 SGHAT and CDR2 FQDESV come from the germline V gene (reference sequence). Trimming cost V 5 bases and J 4 bases; bases outside gene matches: 23. The CDR3 nucleotides are TGTGCCAGCAGCACGGGAAAAACGGCAGACAGGGTGTTTGAGTACGAGCAGTACTTC. This sequence encodes CASSTGKTADRVFEYEQYF.

A few counts support this clonotype. The chain has TRBV10-3 and TRBJ1-1; D gene unclear. The V end lost 5 bases, the J end lost 5 bases, and 12 bases lay between the germline ends. Germline V gene lookup returns CDR1 ENHRY and CDR2 SYGVKD. This CDR3 has 13 amino acids. CDR3 protein: CAISSTGKTEAFF. The CDR3 region has the DNA TGTGCCATCAGTAGTACGGGGAAAACTGAAGCTTTCTTT.

This chain uses TRBV7-3 with TRBJ2-1, with 10 bases lining up with TRBD1. V shed 4 bases, J shed 6 bases, and the junction held 9 bases outside the gene matches. CDR1 is SGHTA, CDR2 FQGTGA, per germline. The CDR3 has 16 amino acids. In DNA form, the CDR3 reads TGTGCCAGCAGCTATTCAGTCGGGACAGGGGTCAATGAGCAGTTCTTC. It yields the protein CASSYSVGTGVNEQFF. The full variable domain, with the rest looked up from reference TRBV7-3 and TRBJ2-1, is GAGVSQTPSNKVTEKGKYVELRCDPISGHTALYWYRQSLGQGPEFLIYFQGTGAADDSGLPNDRFFAVRPEGSVSTLKIQRTERGDSAVYLCASSYSVGTGVNEQFFGPGTRLTVL.

This clonotype showed up just a few times. This sequence joins TRBV27 and TRBJ2-7; a possible D gene is TRBD2 (6 bases). Looked up from germline, CDR1 is MNHEY and CDR2 is SMNVEV (reference sequence). The CDR3 sequence is 13 residues long. Trimming stripped 9 bases from V and 3 bases from J, with 15 bases between. The CDR3 nucleotides are TGTGCCAGTAGGAAGGTCGGGAGCTACGAGCAGTACTTC. It codes for CASRKVGSYEQYF.